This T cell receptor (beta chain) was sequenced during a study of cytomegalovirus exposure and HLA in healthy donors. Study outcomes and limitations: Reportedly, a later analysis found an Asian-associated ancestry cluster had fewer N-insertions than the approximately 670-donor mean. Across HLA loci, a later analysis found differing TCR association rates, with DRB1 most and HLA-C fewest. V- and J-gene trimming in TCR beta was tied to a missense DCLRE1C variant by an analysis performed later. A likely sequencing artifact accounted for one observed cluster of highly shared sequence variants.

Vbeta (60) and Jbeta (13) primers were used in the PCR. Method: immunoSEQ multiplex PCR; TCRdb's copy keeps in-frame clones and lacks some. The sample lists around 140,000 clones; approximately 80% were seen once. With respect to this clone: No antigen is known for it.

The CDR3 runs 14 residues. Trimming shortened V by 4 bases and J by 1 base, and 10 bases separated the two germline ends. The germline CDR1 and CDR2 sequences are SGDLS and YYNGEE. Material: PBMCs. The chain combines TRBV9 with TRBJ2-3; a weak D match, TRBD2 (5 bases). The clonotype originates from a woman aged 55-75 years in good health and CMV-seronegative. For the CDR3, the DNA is TGTGCCAGCAGCTCGGCGGGCCGCACAGATACGCAGTATTTT. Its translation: CASSSAGRTDTQYF.